The 3 T cell receptor beta chains below come from one sample, sequenced in a study of T cell changes during pregnancy in multiple sclerosis. Data came from immunoSEQ multiplex PCR; TCRdb stores just in-frame clones and leaves some out. This sample has some 48,000 clones, with nearly 95% found just once. The sample in question was CD4+ T cells from peripheral blood mononuclear cells, obtained after pregnancy. The receptors here all came from a female donor in good health, enrolled as a control in a pregnancy study.

This clone was recorded once. V usage is TRBV28 and J usage is TRBJ1-1; D not resolved. Trimming removed 5 bases from V and 4 bases from J, with 14 bases in between. CDR3 length: 14 amino acids. The V gene's germline CDR1 is MDHEN and CDR2 SYDVKM. CDR3 in DNA: TGTGCCAGCAGTCGTCCTGGGCTGGGCACTGAAGCTTTCTTT. Protein sequence: CASSRPGLGTEAFF.

The rearrangement links TRBV2 to TRBJ1-1, with TRBD1 as a possible D gene (5 bases). Trimming removed 4 bases at V and 7 bases at J, with 13 bases between. Per the germline V gene, CDR1 is SNHLY and CDR2 is FYNNEI. The CDR3 totals 13 residues. CDR3 DNA sequence: TGTGCCAGCAGTGGCCTACAGGAGGGTGAAGCTTTCTTT. Its protein product is CASSGLQEGEAFF.

The rearrangement links TRBV13 to TRBJ1-6; 8 bases fit TRBD1. Germline assignment: CDR1 PRHDT and CDR2 FYEKMQ (reference sequence). The CDR3 length is 17 residues. Trimming at V came to 0 bases and at J to 2 bases, leaving 3 bases not matched to a gene. CDR3 in DNA: TGTGCCAGCAGCTTAGGGGACAGGGACCCCTATAATTCACCCCTCCACTTT. It translates to CASSLGDRDPYNSPLHF.